This T cell receptor beta chain was recovered during a study of shared clonotypes between healthy human individuals. General study points: Sampling included only blood; tissue repertoires likely differ. Shared across a handful of donors were around 4.7% of the naive CD4 clonotypes.

Unmatched junction bases numbered 9, after V lost 3 bases and J lost 4 bases. The germline V gene has CDR1 GTSNPN and CDR2 SVGIG (reference sequence). The CDR3 consists of 15 residues. The assay was immunoSEQ multiplex PCR, and TCRdb's table has in-frame clones only and misses some. The sample lists 2,100,000 or so clones; 95% were seen once. This clone was picked up a small number of times. Its antigen is still unknown. This receptor was identified in a man younger than 35 in good health. The sample comprised naive CD4+ T cells sorted from blood. As to subset: CD45RA+ positively selected. V and J are TRBV30 and TRBJ1-2; 9 bases agree with TRBD1. The CDR3 is CAWRASTGGSYGYTF. DNA of the CDR3: TGTGCCTGGAGAGCGTCGACAGGGGGAAGCTATGGCTACACCTTC.